These 6 T cell receptor beta chains were sequenced from one sample in a study of blood T cells in healthy people across ages. Next came a second PCR, run for roughly 6 to 11 cycles, which used a sample-barcoded 5' primer along with a J-beta primer mix. Using its own MiXCR run on the 5' RACE reads, TCRdb lists one record per CDR3 protein. This sample has roughly 2 million distinct CDR3 sequences; approximately 50% occur once, and the top ten carry around 2.1%. Source material: blood. All receptors come from a woman in her thirties or forties in good health.

The chain has TRBV6-6 and TRBJ2-1; D possibly matches TRBD1 or TRBD2 (5 bases each). V was clipped by 2 bases and J by 4 bases, with 12 bases between them. The CDR3 length is 15 residues. The germline V gene encodes CDR1 MNHNY and CDR2 SVGAGI (reference sequence). CDR3 DNA sequence: TGTGCCAGCAGTTACGGAGGCAGGGTTTACAATGAGCAGTTCTTC. Its protein product is CASSYGGRVYNEQFF.

The genes are TRBV14 and TRBJ2-1; 8 bases are shared with TRBD1. CDR3 length equals 15 residues. The ends lost 4 bases at V and 6 bases at J; junction bases unmatched: 8. Per germline, CDR1 SGHDN and CDR2 FVKESK. The CDR3 bases are TGTGCCAGCAGCCTCCGACAGGGGCCCTCCAATGAGCAGTTCTTC. Translating it yields CASSLRQGPSNEQFF.

This chain connects TRBV7-2 to TRBJ1-5; the D is unclear. V was clipped by 0 bases and J by 5 bases, with 5 bases between them. The CDR3 runs 13 residues. Germline CDR1 SGHTA, CDR2 FQGNSA. The CDR3 loop is CASSLAVHQPQHF. CDR3 nucleotides: TGTGCCAGCAGCTTAGCAGTCCATCAGCCCCAGCATTTT.

The rearrangement uses TRBV21-1 and TRBJ2-7; the D call in the table, TRBD1, was not verified against the DNA. TRBV21-1 is labeled a pseudogene. The CDR3 runs 11 residues. CDR3 coding DNA: TGTGCCAGCACGACAGCCTACGAGCAGTACTTC. It encodes CASTTAYEQYF.

The chain links TRBV28 to TRBJ2-7; D possibly uses TRBD1 or TRBD2 (6 bases each). This CDR3 has 12 amino acids. Trimming cost V 11 bases and J 2 bases, with 13 bases left between them. CDR1 is MDHEN, CDR2 SYDVKM, per germline. The chain's CDR3 is CAAGGPTYEQYF. The CDR3, as DNA: TGTGCCGCCGGGGGCCCCACCTACGAGCAGTACTTC. The variable domain in full, completed from reference TRBV28 and TRBJ2-7, reads DVKVTQSSRYLVKRTGEKVFLECVQDMDHENMFWYRQDPGLGLRLIYFSYDVKMKEKGDIPEGYSVSREKKERFSLILESASTNQTSMYLCAAGGPTYEQYFGPGTRLTVT.

This clonotype was counted between two and nine times. The rearrangement links TRBV20-1 to TRBJ1-2; possibly TRBD1 for D (5 bases). Germline CDR1 is DFQATT and CDR2 is SNEGSKA (reference sequence). The germline V and J ends were trimmed by 5 bases and 4 bases, with 8 bases remaining between them. The CDR3 consists of 11 residues. In DNA, the CDR3 is TGCAGTGCTCCCCAGGGCTATGGCTACACCTTC. This codes for CSAPQGYGYTF.